This TCR beta chain was sequenced during a study of blood T cell repertoires in COVID-19. Study summary: There were acute and convalescent COVID-19 samples, and they came from the United States, Italy and Spain.

Repertoires were generated with immunoSEQ multiplex PCR, while TCRdb's copy carries only in-frame clones and drops some. The table records about 110,000 clones, approximately 70% of them present only once. CDR3 size: 13 residues. V dropped 6 bases and J dropped 3 bases, with 9 bases sitting between them. Germline V gene lookup returns CDR1 SNHLY and CDR2 FYNNEI. The material sequenced was peripheral blood. This chain uses TRBV2 with TRBJ1-5; no firm D call. This receptor was taken from a man older than 75 with acute or convalescent COVID-19. The CDR3 DNA reads TGTGCCAGCAGATCAGACTACAATCAGCCCCAGCATTTT. Protein: CASRSDYNQPQHF. Supplemented by reference TRBV2 and TRBJ1-5, the full variable domain reads EPEVTQTPSHQVTQMGQEVILRCVPISNHLYFYWYRQILGQKVEFLVSFYNNEISEKSEIFDDQFSVERPDGSNFTLKIRSTKLEDSAMYFCASRSDYNQPQHFGDGTRLSIL.